Listed below are T cell receptor beta chains from one sample, sequenced in a study of blood T cell repertoires in COVID-19. The assay was immunoSEQ multiplex PCR, and TCRdb's table has in-frame clones only and misses some. The sample gives some 390,000 clones, nearly 90% of which show up once; around 1.7% is in the top ten. The sequencing input was PBMCs or T cells enriched from blood (not recorded which). Receptor source: a woman in her twenties or thirties who had recovered from COVID-19. CDR3s include the opening cysteine and the closing phenylalanine or tryptophan. A D gene is named only where the DNA matches it firmly. A clone size is listed for some rows: how often the clone was seen (once, few, many), or a class if it is expanded.

CDR3aa,CDR3nt,j_gene,d_gene,v_gene,abundance
CASRDSYSNQPQHF,TGTGCCAGCAGGGACAGCTATAGCAATCAGCCCCAGCATTTT,TRBJ1-5,NA,TRBV28,NA
CASSYSVGENQPQHF,TGTGCCAGCAGTTACTCGGTCGGAGAAAATCAGCCCCAGCATTTT,TRBJ1-5,NA,TRBV6-6,NA
CASTFRTEAFF,TGTGCCAGCACGTTTCGGACTGAAGCTTTCTTT,TRBJ1-1,NA,TRBV28,NA
CASSSGLAGGVEQFF,TGTGCCAGCAGTTCCGGACTAGCGGGAGGAGTTGAGCAGTTCTTC,TRBJ2-1,TRBD2,TRBV27,NA
CASSPLDGGVNTEAFF,TGTGCCAGCTCACCCCTGGACGGGGGGGTGAACACTGAAGCTTTCTTT,TRBJ1-1,NA,TRBV18,NA
CASSPRLPETGISIYGYTF,TGTGCCAGTAGTCCAAGACTCCCCGAAACAGGGATATCCATCTATGGCTACACCTTC,TRBJ1-2,NA,TRBV19,NA
CASSLTERGGDAYYNEQFF,TGTGCCAGCAGCTTAACTGAGCGGGGGGGCGATGCCTACTACAATGAGCAGTTCTTC,TRBJ2-1,TRBD2,TRBV7-9,NA
CASSPRQGYQPQHF,TGTGCCAGCAGTCCCCGCCAGGGGTACCAGCCCCAGCATTTT,TRBJ1-5,NA,TRBV6-5,few
CASSPGLAEETQYF,TGCGCCAGCAGCCCAGGACTAGCAGAGGAGACCCAGTACTTC,TRBJ2-5,TRBD2,TRBV5-1,NA
CASSLLGLAGDRSYEQYF,TGTGCCAGCAGTTTACTAGGACTAGCGGGAGACAGATCCTACGAGCAGTACTTC,TRBJ2-7,TRBD2,TRBV28,few
CASSRRTGGITEAFF,TGTGCCAGCAGCCGAAGGACAGGGGGCATAACTGAAGCTTTCTTT,TRBJ1-1,TRBD1,TRBV28,NA
CASSLGQSLFYEQYF,TGTGCCAGCAGCTTGGGACAGTCGCTGTTCTACGAGCAGTACTTC,TRBJ2-7,NA,TRBV5-6,NA
CASSAFRGLLSNYGYTF,TGTGCCAGCAGTGCTTTTCGGGGTCTACTATCTAACTATGGCTACACCTTC,TRBJ1-2,NA,TRBV28,NA
CAWSRTYDAFF,TGTGCCTGGAGTAGGACTTATGACGCTTTCTTT,TRBJ1-1,NA,TRBV30,NA
CSVVPGNYEQYF,TGCAGCGTTGTTCCGGGGAACTACGAGCAGTACTTC,TRBJ2-7,NA,TRBV29-1,few
CASSPLEAGTYEQYF,TGTGCCAGCAGCCCCCTCGAAGCGGGTACCTACGAGCAGTACTTC,TRBJ2-7,NA,TRBV14,NA
CASASSRGTGILSGANVLTF,TGCGCCAGCGCATCCTCGCGTGGGACAGGGATCCTCTCTGGGGCCAACGTCCTGACTTTC,TRBJ2-6,TRBD1,TRBV5-1,NA
CASSLTSGGSYEQYF,TGTGCCAGCAGCTTGACTAGCGGGGGGTCCTACGAGCAGTACTTC,TRBJ2-7,TRBD2,TRBV7-3,NA
CASSLTGQGEAFF,TGTGCCAGCTCACTTACTGGACAAGGTGAAGCTTTCTTT,TRBJ1-1,NA,TRBV18,NA
CASSPPLAGAQQYEQYF,TGCGCCAGCAGTCCACCACTAGCGGGAGCGCAGCAGTACGAGCAGTACTTC,TRBJ2-7,TRBD2,TRBV4-1,NA
CASSLTPSYNEQFF,TGTGCCAGCAGCTTAACGCCGAGCTACAATGAGCAGTTCTTC,TRBJ2-1,NA,TRBV7-3,NA
CAWSAGRREGYGYTF,TGTGCCTGGAGTGCCGGCCGGAGGGAGGGTTATGGCTACACCTTC,TRBJ1-2,NA,TRBV30,NA
CASSSHSGRLSYEQYF,TGTGCCAGCAGTTCGCATAGCGGGAGGCTCTCCTACGAGCAGTACTTC,TRBJ2-7,TRBD2,TRBV5-4,NA
CASSSGQAEAFF,TGTGCCAGCAGCTCAGGACAGGCTGAAGCTTTCTTT,TRBJ1-1,TRBD1,TRBV7-3,once
CASSTPKGANSPLHF,TGTGCCAGCAGTACCCCCAAAGGGGCTAATTCACCCCTCCACTTT,TRBJ1-6,NA,TRBV28,NA
CATSDSTGGTYNEQFF,TGTGCCACCAGTGATTCGACAGGGGGGACCTACAATGAGCAGTTCTTC,TRBJ2-1,TRBD1,TRBV24-1,NA
CASSRSLAGANSPLHF,TGCGCCAGCAGCCGCTCACTGGCTGGAGCTAATTCACCCCTCCACTTT,TRBJ1-6,NA,TRBV4-3,NA
CATSGGEGFNQPQHF,TGTGCCACCAGTGGTGGGGAGGGGTTCAATCAGCCCCAGCATTTT,TRBJ1-5,NA,TRBV24-1,NA
CASSSDTLANEQFF,TGTGCCAGCAGTTCCGATACATTAGCCAATGAGCAGTTCTTC,TRBJ2-1,NA,TRBV25-1,NA
CASSESFSPPYNEQFF,TGCGCCAGCAGTGAGTCCTTTTCCCCCCCGTACAATGAGCAGTTCTTC,TRBJ2-1,NA,TRBV10-2,NA
CASSKGLAVTYNEQFF,TGTGCCAGCAGCAAAGGACTAGCGGTCACTTACAATGAGCAGTTCTTC,TRBJ2-1,TRBD2,TRBV7-8,NA
CASSSPGLAGPQQYF,TGTGCCAGCAGCTCACCTGGACTAGCGGGACCTCAACAGTACTTC,TRBJ2-7,TRBD2,TRBV7-9,NA
CASREVAGVDDEQYF,TGCGCCAGCAGGGAGGTAGCGGGGGTGGACGACGAGCAGTACTTC,TRBJ2-7,TRBD2,TRBV5-1,NA
CASYNGGTGYSPLHF,TGTGCCAGCTACAACGGTGGGACAGGGTATTCACCCCTCCACTTT,TRBJ1-6,TRBD1,TRBV2,NA
CASSISGAGELFF,TGTGCCAGCAGCATCTCAGGGGCCGGGGAGCTGTTTTTT,TRBJ2-2,NA,TRBV7-3,NA
CAWSGSGGRGYEQFF,TGTGCCTGGAGTGGCTCTGGGGGCCGGGGCTATGAGCAGTTCTTC,TRBJ2-1,NA,TRBV30,NA
CASRVDNEEKLFF,TGTGCCAGCAGGGTAGATAATGAAGAAAAACTGTTTTTT,TRBJ1-4,NA,TRBV28,NA
CASRNPGQGRYEQYF,TGTGCCAGCAGAAACCCCGGACAGGGTCGCTACGAGCAGTACTTC,TRBJ2-7,TRBD1,TRBV27,NA
CATSPGLGWDTEAFF,TGTGCCACCAGCCCAGGTCTTGGGTGGGACACTGAAGCTTTCTTT,TRBJ1-1,NA,TRBV15,NA
CASSRSGGSDEQYF,TGTGCCAGCAGCAGATCAGGGGGGTCCGACGAGCAGTACTTC,TRBJ2-7,NA,TRBV6-5,NA
CASSPRTSGAWDEQYF,TGTGCCAGCTCACCCAGGACTAGCGGGGCTTGGGACGAGCAGTACTTC,TRBJ2-7,TRBD2,TRBV18,NA
CAISESGVTDYEQYF,TGTGCCATCAGTGAGTCGGGCGTCACCGACTACGAGCAGTACTTC,TRBJ2-7,NA,TRBV10-3,NA
CASSLAVGGNTIYF,TGCGCCAGCAGCTTGGCCGTCGGTGGAAACACCATATATTTT,TRBJ1-3,NA,TRBV5-1,NA
CASSLTGGSAEAFF,TGTGCCAGCAGCCTTACCGGGGGATCAGCTGAAGCTTTCTTT,TRBJ1-1,NA,TRBV7-9,NA
CASSPTGTGFEKLFF,TGTGCCAGCAGCCCGACCGGGACAGGGTTCGAAAAACTGTTTTTT,TRBJ1-4,TRBD1,TRBV4-2,NA
CASSQDRETSYGYTF,TGCGCCAGCAGCCAAGATCGCGAAACGTCCTATGGCTACACCTTC,TRBJ1-2,NA,TRBV4-1,NA
CASGLVGPGGTEAFF,TGTGCTAGTGGTTTGGTAGGCCCGGGGGGGACTGAAGCTTTCTTT,TRBJ1-1,NA,TRBV12-5,NA
CASSVVTTSGENSGANVLTF,TGTGCCAGCAGCGTAGTCACGACTAGCGGGGAAAATTCTGGGGCCAACGTCCTGACTTTC,TRBJ2-6,TRBD2,TRBV9,NA
CSAQAPPLAGVDNEQFF,TGCAGCGCCCAAGCCCCCCCCCTAGCGGGAGTAGACAATGAGCAGTTCTTC,TRBJ2-1,TRBD2,TRBV29-1,NA
CASSPPWTGTDTQYF,TGTGCCAGCAGCCCACCGTGGACAGGCACAGATACGCAGTATTTT,TRBJ2-3,NA,TRBV3-1/TRBV3-2,NA